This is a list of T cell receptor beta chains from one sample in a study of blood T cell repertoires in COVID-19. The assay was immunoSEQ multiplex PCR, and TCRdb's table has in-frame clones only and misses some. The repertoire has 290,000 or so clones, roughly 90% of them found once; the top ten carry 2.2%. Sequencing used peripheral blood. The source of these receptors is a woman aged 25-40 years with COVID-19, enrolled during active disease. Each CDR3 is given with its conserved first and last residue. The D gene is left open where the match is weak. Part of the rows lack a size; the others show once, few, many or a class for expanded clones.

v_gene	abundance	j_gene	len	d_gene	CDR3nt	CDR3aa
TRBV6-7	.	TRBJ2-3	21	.	TGTGCCAGCAGTTACTCGATTTACCCCCACCTGCTCGGGAGTCGTAGGGATACGCAGTATTTT	CASSYSIYPHLLGSRRDTQYF
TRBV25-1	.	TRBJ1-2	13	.	TGTGCCAGCAAGGACAGAGCTAACTATGGCTACACCTTC	CASKDRANYGYTF
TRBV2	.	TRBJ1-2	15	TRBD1	TGTGCCAGCAGCCTCCAGGGGGCCAGTGGCTATGGCTACACCTTC	CASSLQGASGYGYTF
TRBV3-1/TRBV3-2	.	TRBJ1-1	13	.	TGTGCCAGCAGTGACAGACCAAACACTGAAGCTTTCTTT	CASSDRPNTEAFF
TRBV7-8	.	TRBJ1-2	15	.	TGTGCCAGCAGCTTAGTCAGGACTACTAACTATGGCTACACCTTC	CASSLVRTTNYGYTF
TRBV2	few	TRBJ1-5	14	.	TGTGCCAGCGGAGGTCCAGGATTTAATCAGCCCCAGCATTTT	CASGGPGFNQPQHF
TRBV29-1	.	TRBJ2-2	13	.	TGCAGCGTTGACCCCGGGTCCACCGGGGAGCTGTTTTTT	CSVDPGSTGELFF
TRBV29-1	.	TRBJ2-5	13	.	TGCAGCGTTGGCATAGCACCCCAAGAGACCCAGTACTTC	CSVGIAPQETQYF
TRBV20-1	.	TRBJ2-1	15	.	TGCAGTGCTAGTGTGGTAGTTTTGGCCTACAATGAGCAGTTCTTC	CSASVVVLAYNEQFF
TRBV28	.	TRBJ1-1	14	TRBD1	TGTGCCAGCAGTTTCTCAGGGGGTGGAACTGAAGCTTTCTTT	CASSFSGGGTEAFF
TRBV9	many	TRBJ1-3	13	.	TGTGCCAGCAGCGCAAACTCTGGAAACACCATATATTTT	CASSANSGNTIYF
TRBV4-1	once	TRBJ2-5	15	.	TGCGCCAGCAGCCAAGATCTTGCGGGGAGGGAGACCCAGTACTTC	CASSQDLAGRETQYF
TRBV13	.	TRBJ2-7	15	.	TGTGCCAGCAGCTCTCGGACAGCCTCCTCCTACGAGCAGTACTTC	CASSSRTASSYEQYF
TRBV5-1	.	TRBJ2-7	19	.	TGCGCCAGCAGCTTGGCCGGAACCCTTATGACTAGACACTCCTACGAGCAGTACTTC	CASSLAGTLMTRHSYEQYF
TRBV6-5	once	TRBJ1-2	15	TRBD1	TGTGCCAGCAGTTACCCCGGGACAGGGTATAATGGCTACACCTTC	CASSYPGTGYNGYTF
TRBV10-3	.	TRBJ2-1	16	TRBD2	TGTGCCATCAGTGAGGTCCGGACTAGCGGGAGTCCTGAGCAGTTCTTC	CAISEVRTSGSPEQFF
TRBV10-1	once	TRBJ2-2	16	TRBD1	TGCGCCAGCGGGGAACCCGGGACAGGGGGCTCCGGGGAGCTGTTTTTT	CASGEPGTGGSGELFF
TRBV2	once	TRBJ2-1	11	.	TGTGCCATCAACGCAAACTTTGAGCAGTTCTTC	CAINANFEQFF
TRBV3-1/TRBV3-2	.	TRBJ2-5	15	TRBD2	TGTGCCAGCAGCCAAGATGTGGCTAGCGGGCAGACCCAGTACTTC	CASSQDVASGQTQYF
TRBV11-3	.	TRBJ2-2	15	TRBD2	TGTGCCAGCAGCCGTACTAGCGCCCGTACCGGGGAGCTGTTTTTT	CASSRTSARTGELFF
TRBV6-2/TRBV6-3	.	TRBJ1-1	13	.	TGTGCCAGCAGCAGAAACCCCGGGATTGAAGCTTTCTTT	CASSRNPGIEAFF
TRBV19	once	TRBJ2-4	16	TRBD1	TGTGCCAGTAGTATAGATCTATCAGGACAGGGAGACATTCAGTACTTC	CASSIDLSGQGDIQYF
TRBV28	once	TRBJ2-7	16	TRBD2	TGTGCCAGCAGTTCTTGGACTAGCGGGAGTATCTACGAGCAGTACTTC	CASSSWTSGSIYEQYF
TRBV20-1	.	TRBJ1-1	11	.	TGCAGTGCTAACGGGAACACTGAAGCTTTCTTT	CSANGNTEAFF
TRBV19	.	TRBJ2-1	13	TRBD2	TGTGCCAGTAGTATAGTAGCGGGAGGTGAGCAGTTCTTC	CASSIVAGGEQFF
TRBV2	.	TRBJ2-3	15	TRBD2	TGTGCCAGCTCAGCCTTAGCGGGGCTCACAGATACGCAGTATTTT	CASSALAGLTDTQYF
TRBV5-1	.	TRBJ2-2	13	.	TGCGCCAGCAGCTTCGGGTCGTCCGGGGAGCTGTTTTTT	CASSFGSSGELFF
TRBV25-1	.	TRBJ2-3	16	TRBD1	TGTGCCAGCAGTGAATTAACAGGGGGAAGCACAGATACGCAGTATTTT	CASSELTGGSTDTQYF
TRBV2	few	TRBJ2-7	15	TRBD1	TGTGCCAGCAGGTCCCTACAGGGGTGGTACTACGAGCAGTACTTC	CASRSLQGWYYEQYF
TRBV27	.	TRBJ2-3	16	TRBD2	TGTGCCAGCAGTCCCTTAGCGGGAGGAATTTCAGATACGCAGTATTTT	CASSPLAGGISDTQYF
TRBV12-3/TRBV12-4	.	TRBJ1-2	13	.	TGTGCCAGCAGTTTAACCAGGGCTCATGGCTACACCTTC	CASSLTRAHGYTF
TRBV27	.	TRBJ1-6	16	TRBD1	TGTGCCAGCAGGGGGACAGGGGTTTCTGCTCGGTCACCCCTCCACTTT	CASRGTGVSARSPLHF
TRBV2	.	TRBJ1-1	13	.	TGTGCCAGCAATCCAGGGCGGTACACTGAAGCTTTCTTT	CASNPGRYTEAFF
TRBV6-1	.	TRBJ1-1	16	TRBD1	TGTGCCAGCAGTGAGGGGACAGGTGGGGTGAACACTGAAGCTTTCTTT	CASSEGTGGVNTEAFF
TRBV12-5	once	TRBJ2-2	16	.	TGTGCTAGTGGTTTGGTACGACAGCCGGGCACCGGGGAGCTGTTTTTT	CASGLVRQPGTGELFF
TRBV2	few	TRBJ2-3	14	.	TGTGCCAGCAGTGAGGGACTGAGCACAGATACGCAGTATTTT	CASSEGLSTDTQYF
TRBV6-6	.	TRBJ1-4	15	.	TGTGCCAGCAGTTTGTCCCCCGGGACTAATGAAAAACTGTTTTTT	CASSLSPGTNEKLFF
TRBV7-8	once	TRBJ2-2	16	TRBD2	TGTGCCAGCAGCCCCGGACTAGCGGGAGACACCGGGGAGCTGTTTTTT	CASSPGLAGDTGELFF
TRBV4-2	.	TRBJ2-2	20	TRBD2	TGTGCCAGCAGCCAAGATATGGGGGACCGGGCGGGAGATAATACCGGGGAGCTGTTTTTT	CASSQDMGDRAGDNTGELFF
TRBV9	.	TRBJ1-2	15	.	TGTGCCAGCAGCGCAGCAGGACAGACCTCTGGTGGCTACACCTTC	CASSAAGQTSGGYTF
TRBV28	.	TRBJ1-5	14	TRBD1	TGTGCCAGCAGTTTGGTAGGGGGCAGGCAGCCCCAGCATTTT	CASSLVGGRQPQHF
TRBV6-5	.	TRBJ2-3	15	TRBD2	TGTGCCAGCAGGGGACTAGCGGGTCGCACAGATACGCAGTATTTT	CASRGLAGRTDTQYF
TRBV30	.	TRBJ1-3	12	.	TGTGCCTGGAGTCAGAGGGAAAACACCATATATTTT	CAWSQRENTIYF
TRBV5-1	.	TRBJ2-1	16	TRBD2	TGCGCCAGCAGCTTCGGCCCGCGGGAGGCAATCAATGAGCAGTTCTTC	CASSFGPREAINEQFF
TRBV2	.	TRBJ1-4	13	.	TGTGCCAGTTCAGGTACAACTAATGAAAAACTGTTTTTT	CASSGTTNEKLFF
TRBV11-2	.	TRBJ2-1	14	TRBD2	TGTGCCAGCAGCTTAGGAGTACTAGCGGATAAGCAGTTCTTC	CASSLGVLADKQFF
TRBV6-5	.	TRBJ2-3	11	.	TGTGCCAGCGGAGTTACAGATACGCAGTATTTT	CASGVTDTQYF
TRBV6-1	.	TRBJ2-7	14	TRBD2	TGTGCCAGCAGTGAACGGCGGGAGGGAGACGAGCAGTACTTC	CASSERREGDEQYF
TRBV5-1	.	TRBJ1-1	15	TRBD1	TGCGCCAGCAGCTTGGATCAGGGGGCGATTACTGAAGCTTTCTTT	CASSLDQGAITEAFF
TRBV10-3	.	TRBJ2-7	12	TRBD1	TGTGCCACCGGACAGGGTGGGGACGAGCAGTACTTC	CATGQGGDEQYF
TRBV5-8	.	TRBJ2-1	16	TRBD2	TGTGCCAGCAGCCCGCTAGCGGAGGGGACCTACAATGAGCAGTTCTTC	CASSPLAEGTYNEQFF
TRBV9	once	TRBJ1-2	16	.	TGTGCCAGCAGCCCGACGCCGGGACACAAAAACTATGGCTACACCTTC	CASSPTPGHKNYGYTF
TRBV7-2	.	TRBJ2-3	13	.	TGTGCCAGCAGCTCCCATAGCACAGATACGCAGTATTTT	CASSSHSTDTQYF
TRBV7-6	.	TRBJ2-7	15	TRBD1	TGTGCCAGCAGCTTAGCATACAGGGGCACCAACGAGCAGTACTTC	CASSLAYRGTNEQYF
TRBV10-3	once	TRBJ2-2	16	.	TGTGCCATCAGTGCCGTAACGGGAGAGGCGACCGGGGAGCTGTTTTTT	CAISAVTGEATGELFF
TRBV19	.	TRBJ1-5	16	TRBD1	TGTGCCAGTAGTATAGACGGACAGGGTCTCAATCAGCCCCAGCATTTT	CASSIDGQGLNQPQHF
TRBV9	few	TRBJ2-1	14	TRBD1	TGTGCCAGCAGCGTAGGGACAGGGAAGAATGAGCAGTTCTTC	CASSVGTGKNEQFF
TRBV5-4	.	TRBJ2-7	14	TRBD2	TGTGCCAGCAGCCCTCTAGCGGGAGCAAAAGAGCAGTACTTC	CASSPLAGAKEQYF
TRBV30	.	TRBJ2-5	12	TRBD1	TGTGCCTTAGGGACAGGGGAAGAGACCCAGTACTTC	CALGTGEETQYF
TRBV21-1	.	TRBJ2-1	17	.	TGTGCCAGCAGCGTGCGCGGGGCAGCGGGATCCTACAATGAGCAGTTCTTC	CASSVRGAAGSYNEQFF